The T cell receptor beta chain described here comes from a study of beta chain features in type 1 diabetes. Study at large: Researchers looked at 85 million to 110 million sorted cells across all samples. The study's findings and limits: Patients with Type 1 diabetes showed moderately but significantly shorter TCRB CDR3s in all four CD4+ subsets.

This clone was recorded a few times. The target antigen is unknown. Additional DNA sequences in this sample encode the identical CDR3. What was sequenced were expressed TCRB transcripts, since all of the isolated RNA had been reverse transcribed. Profiling relied on immunoSEQ multiplex PCR, and the TCRdb table lists in-frame clones only, not all of them. In the table there are 600,000 to 700,000 clones, 10% to 15% of which are singletons. Markers CD45RO/CCR7/CD25/CD127/CD95/CD27 served to sort CD4+ naive, central memory, regulatory and stem cell-like memory cells. Populations obtained by sorting all exceeded 98% purity. Sequencing was performed on naive CD4+ T cells from blood. The TCR comes from a man aged 18 to 29 with type 1 diabetes.

In DNA form, the CDR3 reads TGCAGCGTTGTGGGTAGGCTCAACTATGGCTACACCTTC. This encodes CSVVGRLNYGYTF. The genes are TRBV29-1 and TRBJ1-2; D is undetermined. Germline CDR1 and CDR2: SQVTM and ANQGSEA. The germline V and J ends were trimmed by 4 bases and 2 bases, with 11 bases remaining between them. CDR3 length: 13 amino acids.